Given below is one T cell receptor (beta chain) in context. It lacks a known antigen. The input lacks base qualities; no much larger clone sits a single base away. V loses 5 bases of germline sequence and J loses 0 bases, and the interval between the two ends is 9 bases. From the cysteine through the phenylalanine, the CDR3 covers 15 amino acids. The read is trimmed to its CDR3 DNA, 45 bases read in frame from base 1. The germline V gene yields SGDLS for CDR1 and YYNGEE for CDR2. The trial excluded patients who had a history of autoimmune disease or who were on systemic immunosuppression. Peripheral blood for TCR sequencing was collected from all dose cohorts at baseline, on cycle 4 day 1, and on cycle 7 day 1. Samples came from an open-label, multicenter, first-in-human phase I dose-escalation trial of ivuxolimab. Adults with locally advanced or metastatic head and neck squamous cell, hepatocellular, melanoma or renal cell carcinoma were enrolled in the trial. Before TCR sequencing, CD4+ T cells and CD8+ T cells from peripheral blood were sorted into separate populations.

The data originate from a study of OX40 agonist ivuxolimab in advanced cancers. About the study as a whole: Ivuxolimab was a fully human IgG2 agonistic monoclonal antibody targeting the costimulatory receptor OX40 (CD134). Intravenous ivuxolimab was administered to patients every 2 weeks at six dose levels: 0.01, 0.1, 0.3, 1.5, 3 and 10 mg/kg. Peripheral TCRbeta sequencing was intended to test whether TCR sequence diversity was altered and clonal T-cell expansion was caused by ivuxolimab. Patients were allowed to have had prior anti-PD-1, anti-PD-L1 or anti-CTLA-4 therapy, and roughly 40% of the dose-escalation patients had previously received checkpoint inhibitors. Partial responses were achieved by three dose-escalation patients, of whom one had hepatocellular carcinoma and two had cutaneous melanoma. Among the 52 dose-escalation patients, some 20 had hepatocellular carcinoma, roughly 15 melanoma, 9 renal cell carcinoma and 9 head and neck cancer. The monotherapy dose-escalation portion (N of about 47 patients) of the phase I ivuxolimab trial is reported in the paper. The dose-escalation cohort was about 83% male with a mean age of around 64 years, ranging from roughly 23 to 90.

Genomic DNA was extracted from sorted cells for sequencing of the TCRbeta CDR3 region. The immunoSEQ Assay was used to sequence the TCRbeta CDR3 regions. TCRdb re-hosts the immuneACCESS table, in-frame sequences only. Its copies lack some clones; in the studies checked, an unresolved V gene accounts for under half of them, and the cause for the rest is not known. The sample data list under 70,000 clones, and about 85% of these were observed just once. The ten largest account for 2% to 2.5% of the sample. Paper-wide results and their limitations: Low levels of normalized T-cell clonal expansion were also seen in some nonresponding patients. At doses from 0.1 to 3.0 mg/kg, clonal expansion was seen in both CD4+ and CD8+ blood T cells between baseline and week 6. In the 0.1-3.0 mg/kg groups, partial responders were among the patients with the lowest normalized peripheral clonal expansion, particularly in CD8+ T cells. After ivuxolimab, more expanded clones were found on average in CD8+ T cells than in CD4+ T cells. Antigen specificity was not determined for the clonally expanded peripheral T cells.

Sequencing was performed on CD4+ or CD8+ T cells sorted from blood, taken in a trial of the OX40 agonist ivuxolimab. The chain joins TRBV9 to TRBJ1-6; confidence is insufficient to name the D gene. The clonotype was recovered from an adult with an advanced solid tumor such as melanoma, head and neck, liver or kidney cancer. The DNA sequence follows: TGTGCCAGCAGTGAGAAAAGCTCCTATAATTCACCCCTCCACTTT. Translation gives CASSEKSSYNSPLHF.